This is a list of T cell receptor beta chains from one sample in a study of T-cell reconstitution after alpha-beta-depleted transplantation in children. TCRdb called the PCR reads again in MiXCR, with one record for every CDR3 protein. The data show 500,000 to 600,000 distinct CDR3 sequences, less than 35% seen once. The material sequenced was PBMCs from the stem cell graft donor, taken from the stem cell graft. These receptors came from a human donor who donated a stem cell graft to a child with aplastic anemia. CDR3s include the opening cysteine and the closing phenylalanine or tryptophan. The D gene is left open where the match is weak. Clone size is given for some rows only: seen once, a few or many times, or a class if the clone is expanded.

v_call	j_call	d_call	clone_size	cdr3_aa	cdr3_nt
TRBV27	TRBJ2-3	.	.	CASSLSGNTDTQYF	TGTGCCAGCAGTTTATCGGGAAACACAGATACGCAGTATTTT
TRBV27	TRBJ1-2	.	.	CASSADAMVFLNNYGYTF	TGTGCCAGCAGTGCGGATGCTATGGTTTTCCTAAATAACTATGGCTACACCTTC
TRBV30	TRBJ1-3	.	.	CAWSASLLTIYF	TGTGCCTGGAGTGCGAGTCTGCTCACCATATATTTT
TRBV30	TRBJ2-2	TRBD1	few	CAWSPGQGNTGELFF	TGTGCCTGGAGTCCGGGACAGGGGAACACCGGGGAGCTGTTTTTT
TRBV7-9	TRBJ2-5	TRBD1	.	CASSEGQGWETQYF	TGTGCCAGCAGTGAAGGACAGGGTTGGGAGACCCAGTACTTC
TRBV12-3/TRBV12-4	TRBJ2-1	TRBD2	few	CASSRSGRASEQFF	TGTGCCAGCAGCCGAAGCGGGAGGGCCAGTGAGCAGTTCTTC
TRBV12-3/TRBV12-4	TRBJ2-7	TRBD2	few	CASSRTSGLEHEQYF	TGTGCCAGCAGCAGAACTAGCGGGCTGGAACACGAGCAGTACTTC
TRBV28	TRBJ2-1	.	.	CASSFYFSEQFF	TGTGCCAGCAGTTTCTATTTCTCCGAGCAGTTCTTC
TRBV5-1	TRBJ2-3	.	many	CASRADSTDTQYF	TGCGCCAGCAGGGCAGACAGCACAGATACGCAGTATTTT
TRBV11-2	TRBJ1-1	.	.	CASSLGGRWAEAFF	TGTGCCAGCAGCCTCGGAGGGCGGTGGGCTGAAGCTTTCTTT
TRBV4-3	TRBJ1-2	TRBD1	.	CASSQTGTGVMYGYTF	TGCGCCAGCAGCCAAACAGGGACAGGGGTTATGTATGGCTACACCTTC
TRBV7-2	TRBJ2-7	.	.	CASSSTDEQYF	TGTGCCAGCAGCTCGACGGACGAGCAGTACTTC
TRBV12-3/TRBV12-4	TRBJ1-1	.	.	CASSPPGRDNTEAFF	TGTGCCAGCAGTCCCCCCGGTCGGGACAACACTGAAGCTTTCTTT
TRBV7-2	TRBJ1-1	.	few	CASSPRWGGRNTEAFF	TGTGCCAGCAGCCCGCGGTGGGGCGGAAGGAACACTGAAGCTTTCTTT
TRBV30	TRBJ2-5	TRBD2	.	CAWRAGTSGRPETQYF	TGTGCCTGGAGAGCCGGGACTAGCGGGAGGCCTGAGACCCAGTACTTC
TRBV6-5	TRBJ1-1	.	few	CASSRRDTQAFF	TGTGCCAGCAGTCGCCGGGACACCCAAGCTTTCTTT
TRBV5-1	TRBJ2-3	.	.	CASSLRQAGDTQYF	TGCGCCAGCAGCTTGAGGCAGGCGGGAGATACGCAGTATTTT
TRBV12-3/TRBV12-4	TRBJ1-1	TRBD1	.	CASRGQTYTEAFF	TGTGCCAGCAGGGGACAGACTTACACTGAAGCTTTCTTT
TRBV9	TRBJ1-1	.	.	CASSVGAGRGTEAFF	TGTGCCAGCAGCGTAGGGGCAGGGCGAGGCACTGAAGCTTTCTTT
TRBV28	TRBJ1-5	TRBD1	.	CASTSGGPSNQPQHF	TGTGCCAGCACCTCAGGGGGCCCGAGCAATCAGCCCCAGCATTTT
TRBV29-1	TRBJ2-7	TRBD1	few	CSVGQGEEQYF	TGCAGCGTTGGACAGGGAGAGGAGCAGTACTTC
TRBV5-1	TRBJ2-5	TRBD1	few	CASKHGQGSGETQYF	TGCGCCAGCAAACACGGACAGGGGAGTGGGGAGACCCAGTACTTC
TRBV5-1	TRBJ1-4	.	.	CASSETGTPEEKLFF	TGCGCCAGCAGCGAAACAGGGACCCCTGAGGAAAAACTGTTTTTT
TRBV5-1	TRBJ2-5	.	.	CASSNVNQETQYF	TGCGCCAGCAGCAACGTTAATCAAGAGACCCAGTACTTC
TRBV6-1	TRBJ1-1	.	.	CASSAGLSITEAFF	TGTGCCAGCAGTGCGGGACTGAGTATCACTGAAGCTTTCTTT
TRBV5-1	TRBJ2-7	.	.	CASGPGAGQSEQYF	TGCGCCAGCGGACCGGGGGCCGGACAGTCCGAGCAGTACTTC
TRBV7-3	TRBJ2-1	.	.	CASSLGPAQGQFF	TGTGCCAGCAGCTTAGGACCAGCCCAGGGGCAGTTCTTC
TRBV9	TRBJ2-3	.	.	CASSPLLVGSQYF	TGTGCCAGCAGCCCACTCCTAGTGGGGTCGCAGTATTTT
TRBV9	TRBJ2-1	.	.	CASSAGTSEQFF	TGTGCCAGCAGCGCCGGGACTTCGGAGCAGTTCTTC